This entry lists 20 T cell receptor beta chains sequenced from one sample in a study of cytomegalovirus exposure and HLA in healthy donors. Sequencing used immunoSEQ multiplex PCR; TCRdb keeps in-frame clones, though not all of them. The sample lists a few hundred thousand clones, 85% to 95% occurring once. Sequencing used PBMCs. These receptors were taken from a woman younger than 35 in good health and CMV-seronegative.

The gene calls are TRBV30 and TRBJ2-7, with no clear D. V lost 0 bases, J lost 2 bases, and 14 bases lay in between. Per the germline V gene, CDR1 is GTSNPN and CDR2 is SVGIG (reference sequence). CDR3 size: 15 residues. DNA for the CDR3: TGTGCCTGGAGTGTACCCGGGTCGTTAGCCTACGAGCAGTACTTC. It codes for CAWSVPGSLAYEQYF.

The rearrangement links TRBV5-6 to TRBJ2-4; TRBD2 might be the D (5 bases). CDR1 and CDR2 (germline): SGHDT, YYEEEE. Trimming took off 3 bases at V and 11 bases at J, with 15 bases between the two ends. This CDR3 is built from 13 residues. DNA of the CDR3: TGTGCCAGCAGCTCGCGAGGGAGTGCGCTTCAGTACTTC. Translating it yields CASSSRGSALQYF. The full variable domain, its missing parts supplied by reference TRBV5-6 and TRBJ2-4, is DAGVTQSPTHLIKTRGQQVTLRCSPKSGHDTVSWYQQALGQGPQFIFQYYEEEERQRGNFPDRFSGHQFPNYSSELNVNALLLGDSALYLCASSSRGSALQYFGAGTRLSVL.

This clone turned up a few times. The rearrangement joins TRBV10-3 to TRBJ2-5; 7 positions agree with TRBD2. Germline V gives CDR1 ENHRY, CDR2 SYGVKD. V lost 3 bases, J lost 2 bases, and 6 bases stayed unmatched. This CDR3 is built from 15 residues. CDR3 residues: CAISESPAGQETQYF. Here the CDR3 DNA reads TGTGCCATCAGTGAATCGCCAGCGGGACAAGAGACCCAGTACTTC.

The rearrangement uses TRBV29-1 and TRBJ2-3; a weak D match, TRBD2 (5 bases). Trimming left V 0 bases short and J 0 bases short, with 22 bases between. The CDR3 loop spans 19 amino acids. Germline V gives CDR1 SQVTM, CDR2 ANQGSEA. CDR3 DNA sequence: TGCAGCGTTGAAGATCGCTTCCCGAGAGGGTCTAAGAGCACAGATACGCAGTATTTT. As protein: CSVEDRFPRGSKSTDTQYF.

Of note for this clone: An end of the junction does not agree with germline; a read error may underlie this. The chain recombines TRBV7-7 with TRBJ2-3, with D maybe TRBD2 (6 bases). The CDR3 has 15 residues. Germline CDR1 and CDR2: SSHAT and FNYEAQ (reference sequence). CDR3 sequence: CASSLVGGFGDTQYF. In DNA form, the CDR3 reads TGTGCTAGCAGCTTAGTGGGGGGATTCGGAGATACGCAGTATTTT.

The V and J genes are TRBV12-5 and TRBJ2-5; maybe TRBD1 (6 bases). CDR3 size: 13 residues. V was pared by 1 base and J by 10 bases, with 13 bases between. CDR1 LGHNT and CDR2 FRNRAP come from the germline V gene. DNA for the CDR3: TGTGCTAGTGGTTTGGCCACGCAGGGGATCCAGTACTTC. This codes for CASGLATQGIQYF.

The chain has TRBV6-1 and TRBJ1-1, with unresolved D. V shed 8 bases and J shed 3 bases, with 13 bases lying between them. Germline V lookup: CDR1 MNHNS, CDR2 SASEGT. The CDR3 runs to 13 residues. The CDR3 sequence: CASGGREYTEAFF. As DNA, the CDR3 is TGTGCCAGCGGAGGACGGGAATACACTGAAGCTTTCTTT.

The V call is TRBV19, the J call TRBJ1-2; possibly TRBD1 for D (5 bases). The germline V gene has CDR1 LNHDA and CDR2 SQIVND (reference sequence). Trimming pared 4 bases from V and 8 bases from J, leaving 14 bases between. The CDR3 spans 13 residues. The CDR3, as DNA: TGTGCCAGTAGTAGAACCCAGGGAGGCGGCTACACCTTC. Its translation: CASSRTQGGGYTF.

CDR3 DNA: TGTGCCAGCAGCTTACTGGGGGCAGGGACCTACGAGCAGTACTTC. Protein: CASSLLGAGTYEQYF. The chain recombines TRBV7-2 with TRBJ2-7; D perhaps matches TRBD1 (6 bases). CDR3 length: 15 residues. In germline, CDR1 is SGHTA, CDR2 FQGNSA. Between the trimmed V and J ends, which lost 2 bases and 2 bases, there was a span of 13 bases.

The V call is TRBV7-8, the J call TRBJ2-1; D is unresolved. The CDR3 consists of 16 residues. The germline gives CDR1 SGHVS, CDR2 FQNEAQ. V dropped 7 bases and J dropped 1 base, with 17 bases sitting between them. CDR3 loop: CASTPGPRSSYNEQFF. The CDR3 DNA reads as TGTGCCAGCACCCCTGGGCCGAGATCTTCCTACAATGAGCAGTTCTTC.

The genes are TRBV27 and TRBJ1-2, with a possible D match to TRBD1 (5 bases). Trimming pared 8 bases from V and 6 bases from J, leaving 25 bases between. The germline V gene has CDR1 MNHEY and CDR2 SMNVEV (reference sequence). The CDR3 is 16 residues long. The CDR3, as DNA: TGTGCCAGCGGGCCCGAGGTTAGGGCAGGGCCTAATGGCTACACCTTC. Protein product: CASGPEVRAGPNGYTF.

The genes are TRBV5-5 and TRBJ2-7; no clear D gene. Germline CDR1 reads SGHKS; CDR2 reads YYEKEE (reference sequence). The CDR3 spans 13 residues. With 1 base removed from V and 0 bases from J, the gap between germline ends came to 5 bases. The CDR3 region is CASSLQVSYEQYF. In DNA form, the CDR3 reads TGTGCCAGCAGCTTGCAGGTCTCCTACGAGCAGTACTTC.

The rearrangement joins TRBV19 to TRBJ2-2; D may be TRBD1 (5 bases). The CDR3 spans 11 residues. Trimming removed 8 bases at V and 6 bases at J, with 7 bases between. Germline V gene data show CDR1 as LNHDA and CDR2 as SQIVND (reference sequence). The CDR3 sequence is CASPGPGELFF. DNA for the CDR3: TGTGCCAGTCCAGGGCCCGGGGAGCTGTTTTTT. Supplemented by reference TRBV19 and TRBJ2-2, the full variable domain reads DGGITQSPKYLFRKEGQNVTLSCEQNLNHDAMYWYRQDPGQGLRLIYYSQIVNDFQKGDIAEGYSVSREKKESFPLTVTSAQKNPTAFYLCASPGPGELFFGEGSRLTVL.

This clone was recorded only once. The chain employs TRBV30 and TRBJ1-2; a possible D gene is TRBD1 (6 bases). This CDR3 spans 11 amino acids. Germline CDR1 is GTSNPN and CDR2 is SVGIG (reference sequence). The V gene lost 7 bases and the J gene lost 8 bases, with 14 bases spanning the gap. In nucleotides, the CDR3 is TGTGCCTTGGAGGGGGGGCGGGGCTACACCTTC. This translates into CALEGGRGYTF.

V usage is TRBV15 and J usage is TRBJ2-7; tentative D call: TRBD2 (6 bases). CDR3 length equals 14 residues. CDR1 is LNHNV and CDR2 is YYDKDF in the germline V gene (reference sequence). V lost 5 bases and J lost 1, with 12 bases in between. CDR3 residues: CATSGRLESYEQYF. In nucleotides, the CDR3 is TGTGCCACCAGCGGAAGACTAGAATCCTACGAGCAGTACTTC.

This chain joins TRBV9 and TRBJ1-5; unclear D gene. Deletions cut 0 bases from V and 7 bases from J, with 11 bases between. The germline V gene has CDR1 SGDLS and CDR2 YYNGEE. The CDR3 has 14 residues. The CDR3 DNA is TGTGCCAGCAGCGTAGGGAGAGGGTGGCAGCCCCAGCATTTT. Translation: CASSVGRGWQPQHF.

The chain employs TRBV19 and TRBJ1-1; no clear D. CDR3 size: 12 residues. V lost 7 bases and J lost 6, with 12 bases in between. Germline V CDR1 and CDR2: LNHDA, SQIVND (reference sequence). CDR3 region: CASNLAGAEAFF. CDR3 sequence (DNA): TGTGCCAGTAATCTCGCGGGTGCTGAAGCTTTCTTT.

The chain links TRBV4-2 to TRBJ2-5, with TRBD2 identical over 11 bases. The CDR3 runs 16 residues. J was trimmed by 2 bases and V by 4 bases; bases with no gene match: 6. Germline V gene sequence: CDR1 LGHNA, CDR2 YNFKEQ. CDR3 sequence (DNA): TGTGCCAGCAGCCTGGCCGGGACTAGCGGACAAGAGACCCAGTACTTC. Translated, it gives CASSLAGTSGQETQYF.

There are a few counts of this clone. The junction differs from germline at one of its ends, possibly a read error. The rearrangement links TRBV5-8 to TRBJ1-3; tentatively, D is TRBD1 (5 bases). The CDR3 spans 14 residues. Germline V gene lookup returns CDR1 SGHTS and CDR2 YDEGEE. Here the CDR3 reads CGATAGFSPFTIYF. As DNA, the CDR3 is TGCGGGGCAACAGCGGGGTTCTCTCCGTTTACCATATATTTT. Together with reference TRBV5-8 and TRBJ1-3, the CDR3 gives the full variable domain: EAGVTQSPTHLIKTRGQQATLRCSPISGHTSVYWYQQALGLGLQFLLWYDEGEERNRGNFPPRFSGRQFPNYSSELNVNALELEDSALYLCGATAGFSPFTIYFGEGSWLTVV.

The CDR3 sequence is CASTAGTGSTFAEAFF. The DNA for the CDR3 is TGTGCCAGCACAGCTGGGACAGGGTCCACCTTTGCTGAAGCTTTCTTT. The V gene is TRBV5-6, the J gene TRBJ1-1; TRBD1 matches 9 bases. From germline, CDR1 is SGHDT and CDR2 YYEEEE. This CDR3 has 16 amino acids. V lost 6 bases and J lost 6; bases outside the gene matches: 15.